The rows below give T cell receptor beta chains drawn from one sample of a study of T cell responses to AZD1222 COVID-19 vaccine. TCRdb keeps only in-frame clones here, not all; method: immunoSEQ multiplex PCR. Among 150,000 to 200,000 clones listed, about 94% were seen once. Sequencing was performed on peripheral blood, taken on day 0 of AZD1222 vaccination. These receptor sequences come from an adult in good health. Each CDR3 is given with its conserved first and last residue. The D gene is left open where the match is weak. Clone size is shown for a subset of rows, as once, few, many or a class of expanded clone.

TRBJ1-4 | TRBV19 | NA | NA | CASSIKGQAATNEKLFF | TGTGCCAGTAGTATAAAAGGGCAGGCCGCAACTAATGAAAAACTGTTTTTT
TRBJ2-2 | TRBV4-1 | TRBD2 | NA | CASSASGRGLNTGELFF | TGCGCCAGCAGCGCTAGCGGGAGAGGGTTGAACACCGGGGAGCTGTTTTTT
TRBJ1-2 | TRBV5-1 | NA | NA | CASSLGDGYGYTF | TGCGCCAGCAGCTTGGGGGACGGGTATGGCTACACCTTC
TRBJ1-2 | TRBV5-6 | NA | NA | CASSLVTGGYTF | TGTGCCAGCAGCTTGGTAACGGGGGGCTACACCTTC
TRBJ2-3 | TRBV7-2 | NA | NA | CASDRGDTQYF | TGTGCCAGCGACCGAGGAGATACGCAGTATTTT
TRBJ1-1 | TRBV7-2 | NA | NA | CASSGRMNTEAFF | TGTGCCAGCAGCGGCCGTATGAACACTGAAGCTTTCTTT
TRBJ1-2 | TRBV19 | NA | NA | CASSTTAGPYGYTF | TGTGCCAGTAGTACCACGGCAGGCCCCTATGGCTACACCTTC
TRBJ1-5 | TRBV19 | TRBD1 | NA | CASSSHQGAGNQPQHF | TGTGCCAGTAGTTCACACCAGGGGGCCGGCAATCAGCCCCAGCATTTT
TRBJ2-7 | TRBV30 | NA | NA | CAWTPGVREQYF | TGTGCCTGGACCCCGGGGGTTAGAGAGCAGTACTTC
TRBJ2-5 | TRBV19 | TRBD1 | NA | CASSLTGDQETQYF | TGTGCCAGTAGCCTAACAGGGGACCAAGAGACCCAGTACTTC
TRBJ2-5 | TRBV20-1 | NA | NA | CSASWETQYF | TGCAGTGCTAGTTGGGAGACCCAGTACTTC
TRBJ2-6 | TRBV24-1 | NA | NA | CATSVQVGSGANVLTF | TGTGCCACCAGCGTCCAGGTGGGCTCTGGGGCCAACGTCCTGACTTTC
TRBJ2-7 | TRBV19 | TRBD1 | few | CASSISYRGYEQYF | TGTGCCAGTAGTATATCGTACAGGGGGTACGAGCAGTACTTC
TRBJ1-2 | TRBV9 | TRBD1 | NA | CASSETGTGASGYTF | TGTGCCAGCAGCGAGACCGGGACAGGGGCGTCTGGCTACACCTTC
TRBJ1-2 | TRBV19 | TRBD1 | NA | CASRLQGLGGYTF | TGTGCCAGTAGACTACAGGGGTTGGGCGGCTACACCTTC
TRBJ2-7 | TRBV5-4 | NA | few | CASSWGPRAEQYF | TGTGCCAGCAGCTGGGGTCCTAGGGCCGAGCAGTACTTC
TRBJ1-1 | TRBV7-9 | NA | NA | CASSLLFGMPEAFF | TGTGCCAGCAGCTTACTATTCGGTATGCCTGAAGCTTTCTTT
TRBJ2-7 | TRBV20-1 | NA | once | CSASDHEQYF | TGCAGTGCTAGCGATCACGAGCAGTACTTC
TRBJ1-1 | TRBV24-1 | NA | NA | CATSAAPNTEAFF | TGTGCCACCAGTGCTGCCCCGAACACTGAAGCTTTCTTT
TRBJ1-2 | TRBV19 | NA | NA | CASSPSGLNYGYTF | TGTGCCAGTAGTCCCTCGGGACTGAATTATGGCTACACCTTC
TRBJ2-1 | TRBV7-3 | TRBD2 | NA | CASSLRGSGRADYNEQFF | TGTGCCAGCAGCTTAAGGGGTAGCGGGAGGGCCGACTACAATGAGCAGTTCTTC
TRBJ1-1 | TRBV3-1/TRBV3-2 | NA | NA | CASSQGLMNTEAFF | TGTGCCAGCAGCCAAGGACTGATGAACACTGAAGCTTTCTTT
TRBJ1-2 | TRBV28 | NA | NA | CASSGDRIYGYTF | TGTGCCAGCAGTGGCGACAGGATCTATGGCTACACCTTC
TRBJ2-2 | TRBV10-3 | TRBD1 | NA | CAISRTGFGGTGELFF | TGTGCCATCAGCCGGACAGGGTTCGGGGGCACCGGGGAGCTGTTTTTT
TRBJ2-1 | TRBV6-6 | NA | once | CASLRERNYNEQFF | TGTGCCAGCCTCCGGGAGAGGAACTACAATGAGCAGTTCTTC
TRBJ1-1 | TRBV12-5 | NA | once | CASGENPGPVNTEAFF | TGTGCTAGTGGGGAGAACCCGGGACCGGTGAACACTGAAGCTTTCTTT
TRBJ1-1 | TRBV29-1 | NA | NA | CSPTRGGNTEAFF | TGCAGCCCTACTCGGGGCGGGAACACTGAAGCTTTCTTT
TRBJ2-1 | TRBV28 | TRBD2 | NA | CASSSGLADYNEQFF | TGTGCCAGCAGTTCCGGACTAGCGGACTACAATGAGCAGTTCTTC
TRBJ1-6 | TRBV6-5 | NA | NA | CASSYEGGSNSPLHF | TGTGCCAGCAGTTACGAGGGGGGGAGTAATTCACCCCTCCACTTT
TRBJ1-4 | TRBV6-4 | NA | NA | CASREPEGLFF | TGTGCCAGCAGGGAACCGGAGGGGCTGTTTTTT
TRBJ1-1 | TRBV28 | NA | NA | CASVGVLVGNTEAFF | TGTGCCAGTGTCGGGGTTTTGGTGGGGAACACTGAAGCTTTCTTT
TRBJ2-2 | TRBV5-4 | NA | NA | CATPLDTGELFF | TGTGCCACCCCACTGGACACCGGGGAGCTGTTTTTT
TRBJ2-1 | TRBV14 | TRBD2 | NA | CASSHSGREWYNEQFF | TGTGCCAGCAGCCATTCGGGGCGGGAGTGGTACAATGAGCAGTTCTTC